The 7 T cell receptor beta chains below were found in one sample sequenced in a study of T cells in localized non-small cell lung cancer. Method: immunoSEQ multiplex PCR; TCRdb's copy keeps in-frame clones and lacks some. The table shows around 64,000 clones, with roughly 79% occurring only once. This specimen was PBMCs, taken before any cancer treatment. All receptors come from a man aged 40 to 70 with stage II lung adenocarcinoma.

CDR3 sequence (DNA): TGTGCCAGCAGCAGGACTAGTATGCCAGATACGCAGTATTTT. Translating gives CASSRTSMPDTQYF. V and J are TRBV11-2 and TRBJ2-3; TRBD2 matches 7 bases. Looked up from germline, CDR1 is SGHAT and CDR2 is FQNNGV. After removal of 5 bases from V and 4 bases from J, the junction contained 6 bases not matched to a gene. The CDR3 is made up of 14 amino acids.

This rearrangement joins TRBV11-3 to TRBJ1-2; D not resolved. The germline gives CDR1 SGHNT, CDR2 YENEEA. This CDR3 is 12 amino acids long. The ends were cut back, 5 bases at V and 10 bases at J, with 14 bases in the middle. The CDR3 nucleotides read TGTGCCAGCAGCCAATATGGAACTTTCTACACCTTC. As protein: CASSQYGTFYTF.

This chain links TRBV19 with TRBJ1-5; no firm D call. V was cut by 5 bases and J by 0 bases, with 17 bases left in between. This CDR3 has 17 amino acids. Looked up from germline, CDR1 is LNHDA and CDR2 is SQIVND (reference sequence). The CDR3 DNA sequence: TGTGCCAGTAGTCTCTGGGGAGGCCGTTATAGCAATCAGCCCCAGCATTTT. Translating it yields CASSLWGGRYSNQPQHF.

The sample holds one count of this clone. The chain employs TRBV29-1 and TRBJ1-4; D gene unclear. CDR1 is SQVTM, CDR2 ANQGSEA, per germline. Trimming removed 4 bases at V and 2 bases at J, with 11 bases between. The CDR3 runs to 14 residues. CDR3 DNA sequence: TGCAGCGTTGGGGTCTCTCCCACTAATGAAAAACTGTTTTTT. Translated: CSVGVSPTNEKLFF.

This clone was detected only once. Here the CDR3 reads CASSLEGTSGSGDTGELFF. CDR3 DNA: TGCGCCAGCAGCTTGGAGGGGACTAGCGGGAGCGGCGACACCGGGGAGCTGTTTTTT. The chain uses TRBV5-1 and TRBJ2-2; TRBD2 aligns across 14 bases. CDR1 is SGHRS, CDR2 YFSETQ, per germline. V lost 0 bases, J lost 3 bases, and 7 bases stayed unmatched. This CDR3 region has 19 residues.

V and J are TRBV7-8 and TRBJ2-1; 8 bases map to TRBD2. The junction had 11 bases not matched to a gene; V was cut back by 1 base and J by 0 bases. The length of the CDR3 is 19 residues. From germline, CDR1 is SGHVS and CDR2 FQNEAQ. CDR3 coding DNA: TGTGCCAGCAGCTTAGACGGGAGGGCCTTTTCGAGCTCCTACAATGAGCAGTTCTTC. This sequence encodes CASSLDGRAFSSSYNEQFF.

The rearrangement joins TRBV6-4 to TRBJ2-2; 7 bases are a match to TRBD1. V shed 0 bases, J shed 6 bases, and the junction held 7 bases outside the gene matches. In germline, CDR1 is MRHNA, CDR2 SNTAGT. The length of the CDR3 is 16 residues. DNA of the CDR3: TGTGCCAGCAGTGACTCAAACAGGGGACGACCCGGGGAGCTGTTTTTT. Encoded protein: CASSDSNRGRPGELFF.